Shown below are 20 T cell receptor beta chains from a single sample sequenced in a study of molecular identifiers for immune sequencing clone quantification. TCRdb independently ran MiXCR on the PCR reads; one entry per CDR3 protein. The data show approximately 90,000 distinct CDR3 sequences, roughly 24% seen once. Sequences were obtained from naive CD8+ T cells from blood, with Jurkat cell RNA spiked in. The subset here: FACS-sorted CD8+CD4-CCR7+CD45RA+ naive T cells. The source is a human donor in good health. Some libraries in this study had Jurkat cell RNA spiked in.

The CDR3 is CAGTLETSGYNEQFF. The CDR3, as DNA: TGTGCCGGCACGTTGGAGACTAGCGGTTACAATGAGCAGTTCTTC. The chain employs TRBV3-1 and TRBJ2-1; TRBD2 agrees at 9 bases. Unmatched junction bases numbered 12, after V lost 11 bases and J lost 4 bases. There are 15 residues in the CDR3. Germline V lookup: CDR1 LGHDT, CDR2 YNNKEL (reference sequence).

This clonotype has at least ten counts. The V gene is TRBV6-2 or TRBV6-3, the J gene TRBJ1-1; D is undetermined. CDR1 is MNHEY, CDR2 SVGEGT, per germline. Trimming removed 2 bases from V and 7 bases from J, with 5 bases in between. The CDR3 covers 11 residues. CDR3 region: CASSYGNEAFF. The CDR3 region has the DNA TGTGCCAGCAGTTACGGTAATGAAGCTTTCTTT.

Many counts were recorded for this clonotype. V usage is TRBV7-8 and J usage is TRBJ2-5, with a possible D match to TRBD2 (5 bases). V lost 2 bases and J lost 3, with 19 bases in between. Germline assignment: CDR1 SGHVS and CDR2 FQNEAQ. This CDR3 spans 17 amino acids. CDR3 in amino acids: CASSLKGPSPREETQYF. The DNA of the CDR3 is TGTGCCAGCAGCTTAAAGGGTCCCTCACCGAGGGAAGAGACCCAGTACTTC.

The V gene is TRBV4-1, the J gene TRBJ2-1, with 11 bases matching TRBD1. J was trimmed by 3 bases and V by 4 bases; bases with no gene match: 11. The germline gives CDR1 MGHRA, CDR2 YSYEKL. CDR3 length: 18 amino acids. CDR3 coding DNA: TGCGCCAGCAGCCTTGACGGACCCGGGACAGGGGGCTACAATGAGCAGTTCTTC. Translated, it gives CASSLDGPGTGGYNEQFF.

This clonotype was seen at least ten times. The chain carries TRBV4-3 and TRBJ2-4; D is uncertain. CDR1 is LGHNA and CDR2 is YSLEER in the germline V gene. The CDR3 totals 15 residues. V lost 0 bases and J 3 bases, leaving 9 bases between the germline ends. CDR3 DNA sequence: TGCGCCAGCAGCCAAGATTGGAGAGGCAAAAACATTCAGTACTTC. Protein sequence: CASSQDWRGKNIQYF.

This clonotype was seen at least ten times. The V and J genes are TRBV29-1 and TRBJ2-1; D not resolved. The CDR3 totals 13 residues. V was pared by 4 bases and J by 1 base, with 8 bases between. Germline V CDR1 and CDR2: SQVTM, ANQGSEA. CDR3 region: CSVVIVSYNEQFF. The DNA of the CDR3 is TGCAGCGTTGTCATCGTTTCCTACAATGAGCAGTTCTTC.

This clonotype has ten or more counts. The chain is built from TRBV27 and TRBJ2-3; no definite D call. The CDR3 length is 14 residues. V lost 4 bases and J lost 2, with 10 bases in between. CDR1 is MNHEY and CDR2 is SMNVEV in the germline V gene (reference sequence). The CDR3 bases are TGTGCCAGCAGTTCCCGGAGAGACACAGATACGCAGTATTTT. It translates to CASSSRRDTDTQYF.

This clonotype was seen a handful of times. The chain employs TRBV12-3 or TRBV12-4 and TRBJ1-2; 8 bases fit TRBD1. The CDR3 has 14 amino acids. The V gene end was trimmed by 6 bases and the J gene end by 0 bases; junction bases not matched to a gene: 3. CDR3 amino acids: CASRETGANYGYTF. Here the CDR3 DNA reads TGTGCCAGCAGGGAGACAGGGGCTAACTATGGCTACACCTTC.

This chain connects TRBV11-2 to TRBJ2-2; D gene unclear. The CDR3 consists of 13 residues. Germline CDR1 is SGHAT and CDR2 is FQNNGV. Trimming removed 0 bases from V and 4 bases from J, with 3 bases in between. The CDR3 sequence: CASSLDSTGELFF. The DNA for the CDR3 is TGTGCCAGCAGCTTAGACTCCACCGGGGAGCTGTTTTTT.

There are many counts of this clonotype. This rearrangement joins TRBV28 to TRBJ2-7; maybe TRBD2 (6 bases). In germline, CDR1 is MDHEN, CDR2 SYDVKM. The CDR3 covers 14 residues. Trimming removed 5 bases at V and 6 bases at J, with 17 bases between. The CDR3 DNA is TGTGCCAGCAGTCCGGGACTCGGTGTGGCCGAGCAGTACTTC. Encoded protein: CASSPGLGVAEQYF.

This clonotype turned up a few times. With a much larger clone just one base away, this may be a read error. The chain recombines TRBV7-9 with TRBJ2-3, with TRBD2 matching over 8 bases. Germline V CDR1 and CDR2: SEHNR, FQNEAQ (reference sequence). CDR3 length equals 16 residues. CDR3 sequence (DNA): TGTGCCTGCAGCCCCACTGTACTAGCGGCCCCAGATACGCAGTATTTT. Encoded protein: CACSPTVLAAPDTQYF.

This clonotype has ten or more counts. The rearrangement uses TRBV5-8 and TRBJ2-4; 12 bases line up with TRBD2. The CDR3 has 16 amino acids. Germline values: CDR1 SGHTS, CDR2 YDEGEE. After removal of 5 bases from V and 1 base from J, the junction contained 4 bases not matched to a gene. CDR3 sequence: CASRKGLAGAKNIQYF. Written as DNA, the CDR3 is TGTGCCAGCAGAAAAGGACTAGCGGGGGCCAAAAACATTCAGTACTTC.

Ten or more counts support this clonotype. This chain uses TRBV18 with TRBJ2-7; perhaps D is TRBD1 or TRBD2 (5 bases each). V gave up 0 bases and J gave up 4 bases, with 16 bases separating them. CDR1 and CDR2 from the germline V gene are KGHSH and LQKENI. The CDR3 has 16 amino acids. The CDR3 spells CASSPPGPLIGYEQYF. As DNA, the CDR3 is TGTGCCAGCTCACCACCGGGACCCCTTATAGGGTACGAGCAGTACTTC.

The sample holds many counts of this clonotype. This rearrangement joins TRBV19 to TRBJ2-3; TRBD1 matches at 12 bases. Looked up from germline, CDR1 is LNHDA and CDR2 is SQIVND (reference sequence). Germline trimming cut 4 bases from V and 5 bases from J; bases unmatched to any gene: 4. The CDR3 has 15 amino acids. The chain's CDR3 is CASSTGQGAGDTQYF. The CDR3 DNA sequence: TGTGCCAGTAGTACGGGACAGGGGGCTGGAGATACGCAGTATTTT.

Turning to this clonotype: Given a much more abundant clone one base away, this may be a read error. This chain links TRBV4-1 with TRBJ2-7; 9 nucleotides align to TRBD2. The CDR3 sequence is 15 residues long. CDR1 MGHRA and CDR2 YSYEKL come from the germline V gene. V was clipped by 4 bases and J by 2 bases; unmatched bases: 6. The CDR3 here is CASSRLPSGAYEQYF. CDR3 in DNA: TGCGCCAGCAGCCGACTTCCTAGCGGGGCCTACGAGCAGTACTTC.

This clonotype was seen only a few times. The rearrangement joins TRBV29-1 to TRBJ2-7; 7 positions agree with TRBD2. V dropped 5 bases and J dropped 1; count of bases not matched to a gene: 5. CDR3 length: 13 residues. The germline CDR1 and CDR2 sequences are SQVTM and ANQGSEA. DNA for the CDR3: TGCAGCGTTCGGCTAGCGGTTTCCTACGAGCAGTACTTC. Its translation is CSVRLAVSYEQYF.

This clonotype was found many times. The chain uses TRBV30 and TRBJ2-3; 11 bases fit TRBD2. The CDR3 is 14 amino acids. Germline V CDR1 and CDR2: GTSNPN, SVGIG (reference sequence). J was trimmed by 3 bases and V by 5 bases; bases with no gene match: 4. The CDR3 loop reads CAWSLAGGTDTQYF. As DNA, the CDR3 is TGTGCCTGGTCTCTAGCGGGGGGAACAGATACGCAGTATTTT.

For this clonotype: A much larger clone lies one base from this, so it may be a read error. In DNA, the CDR3 is TGTGCCAGCAGCTTAGGAGGAGCCACCGGGGGGCTGTTTTTT. Residues: CASSLGGATGGLFF. The chain joins TRBV13 to TRBJ2-2; weak D call: TRBD2 (6 bases). Germline-derived CDR1 and CDR2 are PRHDT and FYEKMQ (reference sequence). CDR3 size: 14 residues.

Remarks on this clonotype: An end of the junction differs from the germline gene, which may be a read error. V usage is TRBV5-1 and J usage is TRBJ2-3; 9 bases map to TRBD2. The CDR3 contains 14 residues. Germline CDR1 reads SGHRS; CDR2 reads YFSETQ. CDR3 region: CARSRAGGPATPYF. The CDR3 nucleotides are TGCGCCCGCAGCAGAGCGGGGGGCCCAGCTACGCCGTATTTT.

The chain links TRBV6-2 or TRBV6-3 to TRBJ1-5; D is unclear. V was pared by 9 bases and J by 5 bases, with 20 bases between. The CDR3 extends over 15 amino acids. Germline lookup yields CDR1 MNHEY and CDR2 SVGEGT. The CDR3 DNA is TGTGCCAGTCGGCCCGGAAAACAGCGGTATCAGCCCCAGCATTTT. Protein product: CASRPGKQRYQPQHF.